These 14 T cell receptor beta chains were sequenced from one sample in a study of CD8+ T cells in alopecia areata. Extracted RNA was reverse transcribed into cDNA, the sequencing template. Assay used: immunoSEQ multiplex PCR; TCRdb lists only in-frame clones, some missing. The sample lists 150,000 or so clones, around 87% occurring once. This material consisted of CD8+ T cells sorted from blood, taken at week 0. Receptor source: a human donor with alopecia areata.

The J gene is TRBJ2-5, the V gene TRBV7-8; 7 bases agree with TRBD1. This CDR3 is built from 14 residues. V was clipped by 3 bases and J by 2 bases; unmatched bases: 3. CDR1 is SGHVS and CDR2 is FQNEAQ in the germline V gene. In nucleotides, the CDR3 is TGTGCCAGCAGCTTCGGGACAGCACAAGAGACCCAGTACTTC. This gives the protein CASSFGTAQETQYF.

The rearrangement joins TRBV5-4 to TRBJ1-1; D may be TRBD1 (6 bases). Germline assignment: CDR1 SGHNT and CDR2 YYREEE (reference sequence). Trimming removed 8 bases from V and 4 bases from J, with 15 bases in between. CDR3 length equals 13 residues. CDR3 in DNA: TGTGCCAGTCGTCAGGGGTCGACCACTGAAGCTTTCTTT. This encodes CASRQGSTTEAFF.

In nucleotides, the CDR3 is TGTGCCAGCAGCACCGGACCGGGACCTACCTACGAGCAGTACTTC. This gives the protein CASSTGPGPTYEQYF. The chain combines TRBV7-6 with TRBJ2-7; D is perhaps TRBD1 or TRBD2 (5 bases each). The CDR3 has 15 amino acids. Germline-derived CDR1 and CDR2 are SGHVS and FNYEAQ. Between the trimmed V and J ends, which lost 5 bases and 2 bases, there was a span of 16 bases.

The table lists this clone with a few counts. The CDR3 sequence: CSVLDGNTEAFF. CDR3 nucleotides: TGCAGCGTGCTAGACGGGAACACTGAAGCTTTCTTT. The chain recombines TRBV29-1 with TRBJ1-1; D uncertain. Per the germline V gene, CDR1 is SQVTM and CDR2 is ANQGSEA. The CDR3 contains 12 residues. V lost 6 bases and J lost 1, with 9 bases in between.

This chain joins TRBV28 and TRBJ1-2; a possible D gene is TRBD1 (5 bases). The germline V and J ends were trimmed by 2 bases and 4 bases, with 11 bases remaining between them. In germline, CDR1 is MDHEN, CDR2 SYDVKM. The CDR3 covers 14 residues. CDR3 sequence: CASSLRGTGYGYTF. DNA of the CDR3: TGTGCCAGCAGTTTACGTGGGACCGGCTATGGCTACACCTTC.

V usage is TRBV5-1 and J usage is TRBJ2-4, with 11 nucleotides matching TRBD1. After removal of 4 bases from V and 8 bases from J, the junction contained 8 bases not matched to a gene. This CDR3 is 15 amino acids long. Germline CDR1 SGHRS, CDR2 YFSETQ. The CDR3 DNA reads TGCGCCAGCAGCCTCGGACAGGGGGCGCGTGACATTCAGTACTTC. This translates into CASSLGQGARDIQYF. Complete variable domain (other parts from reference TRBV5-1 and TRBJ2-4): KAGVTQTPRYLIKTRGQQVTLSCSPISGHRSVSWYQQTPGQGLQFLFEYFSETQRNKGNFPGRFSGRQFSNSRSEMNVSTLELGDSALYLCASSLGQGARDIQYFGAGTRLSVL.

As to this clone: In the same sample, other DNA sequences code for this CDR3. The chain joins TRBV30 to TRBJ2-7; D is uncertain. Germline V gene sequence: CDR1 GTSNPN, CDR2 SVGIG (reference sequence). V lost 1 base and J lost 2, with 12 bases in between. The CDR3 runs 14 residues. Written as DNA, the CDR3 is TGTGCCTGGAGTGACGGGTATCCCACCTACGAGCAGTACTTC. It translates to CAWSDGYPTYEQYF.

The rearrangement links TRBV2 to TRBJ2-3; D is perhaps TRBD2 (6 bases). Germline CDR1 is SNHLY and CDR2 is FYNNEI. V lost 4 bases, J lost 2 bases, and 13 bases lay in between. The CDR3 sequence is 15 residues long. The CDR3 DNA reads TGTGCCAGCAGTGGATCGACTAGTGCCACAGATACGCAGTATTTT. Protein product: CASSGSTSATDTQYF.

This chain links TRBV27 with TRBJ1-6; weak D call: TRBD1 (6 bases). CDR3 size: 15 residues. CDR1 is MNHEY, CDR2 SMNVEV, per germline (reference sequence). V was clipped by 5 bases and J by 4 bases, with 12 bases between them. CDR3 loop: CASSPQGRYNSPLHF. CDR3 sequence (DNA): TGTGCCAGCAGTCCCCAGGGGAGGTATAATTCACCCCTCCACTTT.

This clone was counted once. The CDR3 protein is CASSLAAATSTGELFF. The CDR3 DNA sequence: TGTGCCAGCAGCTTAGCGGCGGCCACCTCCACCGGGGAGCTGTTTTTT. The V and J genes are TRBV11-2 and TRBJ2-2; D is unclear. Germline V gives CDR1 SGHAT, CDR2 FQNNGV. V lost 1 base, J lost 4 bases, and 13 bases lay in between. The CDR3 spans 16 residues.

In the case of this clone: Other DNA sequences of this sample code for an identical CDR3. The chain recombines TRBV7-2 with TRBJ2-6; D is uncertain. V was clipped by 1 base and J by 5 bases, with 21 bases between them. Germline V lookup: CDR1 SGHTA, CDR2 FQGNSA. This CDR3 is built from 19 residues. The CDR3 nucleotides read TGTGCCAGCAGCTTAGAGGCAGAGACTCCCCTCTCGTGGGCCAACGTCCTGACTTTC. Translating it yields CASSLEAETPLSWANVLTF.

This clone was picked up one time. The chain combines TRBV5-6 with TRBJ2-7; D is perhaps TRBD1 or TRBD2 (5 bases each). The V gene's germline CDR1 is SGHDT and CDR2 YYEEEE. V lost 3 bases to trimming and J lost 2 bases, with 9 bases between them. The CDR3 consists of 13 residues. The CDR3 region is CASSWGRTYEQYF. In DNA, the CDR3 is TGTGCCAGCAGCTGGGGACGGACCTACGAGCAGTACTTC.

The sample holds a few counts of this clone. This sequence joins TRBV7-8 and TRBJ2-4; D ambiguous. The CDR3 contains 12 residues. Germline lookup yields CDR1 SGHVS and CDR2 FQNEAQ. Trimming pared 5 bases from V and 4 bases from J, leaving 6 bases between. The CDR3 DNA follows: TGTGCCAGCAGCGGGCAGAAAAACATTCAGTACTTC. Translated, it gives CASSGQKNIQYF.

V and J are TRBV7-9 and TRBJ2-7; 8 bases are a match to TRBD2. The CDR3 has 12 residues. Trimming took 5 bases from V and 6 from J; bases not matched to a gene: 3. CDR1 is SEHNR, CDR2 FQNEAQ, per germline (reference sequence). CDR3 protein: CASSEGTSEQYF. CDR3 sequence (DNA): TGTGCCAGCAGCGAAGGGACTAGCGAGCAGTACTTC.